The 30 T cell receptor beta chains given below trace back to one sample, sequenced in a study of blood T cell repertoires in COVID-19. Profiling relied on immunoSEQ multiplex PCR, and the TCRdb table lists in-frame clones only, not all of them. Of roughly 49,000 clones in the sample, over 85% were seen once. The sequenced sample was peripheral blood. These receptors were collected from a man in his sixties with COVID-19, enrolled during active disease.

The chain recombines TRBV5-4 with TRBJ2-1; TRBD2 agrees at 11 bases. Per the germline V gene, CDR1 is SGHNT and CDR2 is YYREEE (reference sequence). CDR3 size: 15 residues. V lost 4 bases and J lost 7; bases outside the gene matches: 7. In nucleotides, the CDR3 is TGTGCCAGCAGCCCTAGCGGGGGGTACCTTAATGAGCAGTTCTTC. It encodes CASSPSGGYLNEQFF.

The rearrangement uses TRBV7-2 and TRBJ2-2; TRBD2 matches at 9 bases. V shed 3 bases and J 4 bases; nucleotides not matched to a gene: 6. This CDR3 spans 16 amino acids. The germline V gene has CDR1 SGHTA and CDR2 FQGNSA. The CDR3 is CASSLGGRASTGELFF. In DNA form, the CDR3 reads TGTGCCAGCAGCTTGGGCGGGAGGGCCAGCACCGGGGAGCTGTTTTTT.

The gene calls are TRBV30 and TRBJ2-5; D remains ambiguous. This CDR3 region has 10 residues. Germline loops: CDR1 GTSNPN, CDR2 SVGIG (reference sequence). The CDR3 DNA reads TGTTCGACGGGCCAAGAGACCCAGTACTTC. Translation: CSTGQETQYF.

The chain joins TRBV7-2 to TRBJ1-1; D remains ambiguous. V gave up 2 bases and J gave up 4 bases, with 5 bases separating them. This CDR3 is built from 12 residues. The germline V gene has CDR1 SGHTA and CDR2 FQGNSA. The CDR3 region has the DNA TGTGCCAGCAGCTTAATGCGCACTGAAGCTTTCTTT. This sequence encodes CASSLMRTEAFF.

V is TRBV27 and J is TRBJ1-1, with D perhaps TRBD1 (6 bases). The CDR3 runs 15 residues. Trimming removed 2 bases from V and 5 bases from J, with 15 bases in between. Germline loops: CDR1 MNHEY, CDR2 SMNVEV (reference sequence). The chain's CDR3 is CASSLLRGKGTEAFF. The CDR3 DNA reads TGTGCCAGCAGTTTACTTAGGGGGAAGGGAACTGAAGCTTTCTTT.

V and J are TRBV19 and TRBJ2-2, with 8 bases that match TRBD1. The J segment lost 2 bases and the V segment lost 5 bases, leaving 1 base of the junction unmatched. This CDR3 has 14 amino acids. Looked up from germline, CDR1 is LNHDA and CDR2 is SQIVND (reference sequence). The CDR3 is CASSDRGNTGELFF. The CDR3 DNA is TGTGCCAGTAGTGACAGGGGAAACACCGGGGAGCTGTTTTTT.

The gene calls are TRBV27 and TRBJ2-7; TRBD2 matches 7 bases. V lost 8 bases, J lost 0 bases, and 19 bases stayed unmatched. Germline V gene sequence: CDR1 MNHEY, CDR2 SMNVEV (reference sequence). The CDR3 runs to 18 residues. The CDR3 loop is CASGSRGSRWGGSYEQYF. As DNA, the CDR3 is TGTGCCAGCGGATCGCGGGGTAGTCGGTGGGGGGGCTCCTACGAGCAGTACTTC.

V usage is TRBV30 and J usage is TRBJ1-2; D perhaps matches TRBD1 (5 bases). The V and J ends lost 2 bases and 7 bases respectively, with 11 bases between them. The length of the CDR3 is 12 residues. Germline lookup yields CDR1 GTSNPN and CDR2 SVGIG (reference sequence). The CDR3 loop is CAWSNRQGGYTF. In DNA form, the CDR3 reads TGTGCCTGGAGTAACAGGCAGGGTGGCTACACCTTC.

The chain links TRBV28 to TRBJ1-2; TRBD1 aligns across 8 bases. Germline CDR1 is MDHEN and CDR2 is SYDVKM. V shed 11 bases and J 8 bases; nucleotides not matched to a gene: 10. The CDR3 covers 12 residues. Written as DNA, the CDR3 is TGTGCCTGTAGGACAGGGAGAATGGGCTACACCTTC. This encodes CACRTGRMGYTF.

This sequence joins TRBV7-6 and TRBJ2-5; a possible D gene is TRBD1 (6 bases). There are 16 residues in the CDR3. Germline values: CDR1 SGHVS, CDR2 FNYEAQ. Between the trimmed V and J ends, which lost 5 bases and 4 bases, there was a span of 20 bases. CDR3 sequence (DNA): TGTGCCAGCAGCCTCCTGAGGGGGAGCCCCTCAGAGACCCAGTACTTC. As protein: CASSLLRGSPSETQYF.

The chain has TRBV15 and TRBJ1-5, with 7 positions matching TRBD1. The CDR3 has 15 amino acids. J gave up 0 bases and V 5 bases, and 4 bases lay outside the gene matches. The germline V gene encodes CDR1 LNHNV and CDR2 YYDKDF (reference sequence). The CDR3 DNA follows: TGTGCCACCAGCTCACAGGGGTATAGCAATCAGCCCCAGCATTTT. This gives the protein CATSSQGYSNQPQHF. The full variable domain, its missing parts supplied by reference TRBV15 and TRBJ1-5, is DAMVIQNPRYQVTQFGKPVTLSCSQTLNHNVMYWYQQKSSQAPKLLFHYYDKDFNNEADTPDNFQSRRPNTSFCFLDIRSPGLGDTAMYLCATSSQGYSNQPQHFGDGTRLSIL.

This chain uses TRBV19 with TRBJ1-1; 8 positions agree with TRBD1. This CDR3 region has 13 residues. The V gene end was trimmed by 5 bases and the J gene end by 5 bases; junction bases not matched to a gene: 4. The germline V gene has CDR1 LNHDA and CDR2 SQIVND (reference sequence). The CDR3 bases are TGTGCCAGTAGTCCAGGGGGCCTGACTGAAGCTTTCTTT. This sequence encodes CASSPGGLTEAFF.

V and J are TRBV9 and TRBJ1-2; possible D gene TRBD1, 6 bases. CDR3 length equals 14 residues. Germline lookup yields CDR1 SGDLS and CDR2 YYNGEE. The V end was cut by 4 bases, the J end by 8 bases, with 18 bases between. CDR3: CASSPYPGESGYTF. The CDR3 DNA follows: TGTGCCAGCAGCCCTTACCCAGGGGAATCCGGCTACACCTTC.

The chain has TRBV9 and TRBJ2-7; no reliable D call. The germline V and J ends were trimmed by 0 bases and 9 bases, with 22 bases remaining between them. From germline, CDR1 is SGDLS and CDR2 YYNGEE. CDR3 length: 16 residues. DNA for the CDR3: TGTGCCAGCAGCGTAGGAGCTACAGATGCCGCTTCAGGGCAGTACTTC. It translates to CASSVGATDAASGQYF.

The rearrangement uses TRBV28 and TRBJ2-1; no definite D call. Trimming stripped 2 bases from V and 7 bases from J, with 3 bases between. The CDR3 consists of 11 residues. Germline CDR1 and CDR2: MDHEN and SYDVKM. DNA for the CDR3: TGTGCCAGCAGTTTACGGAATGAGCAGTTCTTC. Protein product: CASSLRNEQFF.

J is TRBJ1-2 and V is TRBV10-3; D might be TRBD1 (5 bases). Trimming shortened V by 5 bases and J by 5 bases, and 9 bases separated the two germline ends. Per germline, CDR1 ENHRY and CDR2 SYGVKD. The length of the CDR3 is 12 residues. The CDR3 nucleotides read TGTGCCATCAGTACGGGGGAGTATGGCTACACCTTC. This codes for CAISTGEYGYTF.

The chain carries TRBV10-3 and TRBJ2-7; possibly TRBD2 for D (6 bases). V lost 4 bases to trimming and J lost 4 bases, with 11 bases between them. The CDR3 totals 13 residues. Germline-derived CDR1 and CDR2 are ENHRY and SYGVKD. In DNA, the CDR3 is TGTGCCATCAGTGTTGGGGACTTATACGAGCAGTACTTC. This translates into CAISVGDLYEQYF.

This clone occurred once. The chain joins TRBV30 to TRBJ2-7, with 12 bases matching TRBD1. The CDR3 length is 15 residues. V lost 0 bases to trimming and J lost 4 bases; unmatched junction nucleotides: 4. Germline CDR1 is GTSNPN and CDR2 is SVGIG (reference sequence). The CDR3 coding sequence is TGTGCCTGGAGTGTTGGGACAGGGGGCTGGTACGAGCAGTACTTC. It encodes CAWSVGTGGWYEQYF.

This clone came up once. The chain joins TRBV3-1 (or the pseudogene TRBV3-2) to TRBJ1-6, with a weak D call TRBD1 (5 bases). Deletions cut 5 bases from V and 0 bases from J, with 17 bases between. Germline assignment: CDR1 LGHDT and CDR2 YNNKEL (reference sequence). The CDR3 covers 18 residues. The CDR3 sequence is CASSSRQRTSSYNSPLHF. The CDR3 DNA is TGTGCCAGCAGCTCTCGACAGCGAACGAGCTCCTATAATTCACCCCTCCACTTT.

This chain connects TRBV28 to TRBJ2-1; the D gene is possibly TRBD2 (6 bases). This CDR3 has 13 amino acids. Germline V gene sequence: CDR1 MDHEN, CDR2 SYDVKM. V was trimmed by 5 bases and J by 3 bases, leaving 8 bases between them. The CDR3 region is CASSKTSYNEQFF. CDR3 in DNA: TGTGCCAGCAGTAAGACTAGCTACAATGAGCAGTTCTTC.

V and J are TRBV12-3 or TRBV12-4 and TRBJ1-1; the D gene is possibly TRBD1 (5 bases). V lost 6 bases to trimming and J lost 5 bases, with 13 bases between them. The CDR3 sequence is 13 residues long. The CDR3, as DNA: TGTGCCAGCAGCCTAGGGGAGGGAACTGAAGCTTTCTTT. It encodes CASSLGEGTEAFF.

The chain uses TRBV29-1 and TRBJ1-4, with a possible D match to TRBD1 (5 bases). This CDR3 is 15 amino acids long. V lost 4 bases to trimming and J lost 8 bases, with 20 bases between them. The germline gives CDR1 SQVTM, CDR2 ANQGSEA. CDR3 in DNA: TGCAGCGTTGTGGGTGTCGGGGGGACGAGCGAAAAACTGTTTTTT. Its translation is CSVVGVGGTSEKLFF.

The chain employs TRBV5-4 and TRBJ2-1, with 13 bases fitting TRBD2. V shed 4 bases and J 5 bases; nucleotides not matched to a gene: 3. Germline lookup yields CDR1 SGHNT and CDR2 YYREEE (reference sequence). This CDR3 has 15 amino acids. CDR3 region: CASSPGTSGNNEQFF. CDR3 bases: TGTGCCAGCAGCCCCGGGACTAGCGGGAACAATGAGCAGTTCTTC.

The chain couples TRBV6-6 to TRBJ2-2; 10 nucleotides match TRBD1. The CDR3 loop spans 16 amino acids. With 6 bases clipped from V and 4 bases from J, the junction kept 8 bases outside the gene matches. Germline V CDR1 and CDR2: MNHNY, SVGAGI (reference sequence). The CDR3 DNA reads TGTGCCAGCAGCCTGGGACAGGGGTATGGCACCGGGGAGCTGTTTTTT. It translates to CASSLGQGYGTGELFF.

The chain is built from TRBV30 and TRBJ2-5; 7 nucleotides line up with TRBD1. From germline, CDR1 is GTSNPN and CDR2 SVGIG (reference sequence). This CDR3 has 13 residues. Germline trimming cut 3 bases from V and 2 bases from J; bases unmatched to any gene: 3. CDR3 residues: CAWRGQIQETQYF. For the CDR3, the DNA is TGTGCCTGGAGGGGACAGATACAAGAGACCCAGTACTTC.

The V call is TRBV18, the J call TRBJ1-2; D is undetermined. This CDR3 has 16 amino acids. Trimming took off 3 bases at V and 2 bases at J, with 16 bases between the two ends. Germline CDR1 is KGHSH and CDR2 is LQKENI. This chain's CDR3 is CASSPSLTVINYGYTF. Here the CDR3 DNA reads TGTGCCAGCTCACCCAGCCTAACAGTAATCAACTATGGCTACACCTTC.

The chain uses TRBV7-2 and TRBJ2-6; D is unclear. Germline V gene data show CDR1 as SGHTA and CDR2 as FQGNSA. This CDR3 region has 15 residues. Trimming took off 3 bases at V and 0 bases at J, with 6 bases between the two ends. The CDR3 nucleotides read TGTGCCAGCAGCTTCTACGGCTCTGGGGCCAACGTCCTGACTTTC. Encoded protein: CASSFYGSGANVLTF.

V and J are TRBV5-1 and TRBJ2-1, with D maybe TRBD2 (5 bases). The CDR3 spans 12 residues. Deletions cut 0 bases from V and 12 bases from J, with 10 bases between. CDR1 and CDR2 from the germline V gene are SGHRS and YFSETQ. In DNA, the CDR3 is TGCGCCAGCAGCTTGGACCTACGGGGGCAGTTCTTC. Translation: CASSLDLRGQFF.

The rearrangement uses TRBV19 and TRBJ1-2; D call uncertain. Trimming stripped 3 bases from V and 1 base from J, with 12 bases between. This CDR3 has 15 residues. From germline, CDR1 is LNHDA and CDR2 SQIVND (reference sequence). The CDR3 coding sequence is TGTGCCAGTAGTATGGGCCCGGAGGTTAACTATGGCTACACCTTC. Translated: CASSMGPEVNYGYTF.

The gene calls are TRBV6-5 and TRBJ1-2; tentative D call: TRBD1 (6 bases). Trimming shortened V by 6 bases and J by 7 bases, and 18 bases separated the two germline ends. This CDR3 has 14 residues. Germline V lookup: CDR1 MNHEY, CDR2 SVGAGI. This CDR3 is CASSFTGSAAGYTF. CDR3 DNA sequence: TGTGCCAGCAGCTTCACAGGGAGCGCAGCTGGCTACACCTTC.